One and the same sample provided the 17 T cell receptor beta chains below, sequenced in a study of regulatory and conventional T cells in RAG deficiency. Libraries were prepared by immunoSEQ multiplex PCR; TCRdb keeps only in-frame clonotypes and omits some of them. The sample gives tens of thousands of clones, 85% to 95% of which show up once; under 0.85% is in the top ten. The sorted conventional CD4+ T cells were CD25-low and CD127-high, with genomic DNA sequenced. The data also belong to a second study, concerning regulatory T cells. That study reports: The primer mix had 52 TRBV and 13 TRBJ primers.

Sample: CD4+ T cells sorted from blood. These receptors all come from a human donor in good health.

CDR3 DNA sequence: TGCGCCAGCAGCCAAGTGGGGAAGGGCCACTATGGCTACACCTTC. This codes for CASSQVGKGHYGYTF. The genes are TRBV4-1 and TRBJ1-2; D call uncertain. Trimming took off 1 base at V and 3 bases at J, with 12 bases between the two ends. This CDR3 is 15 amino acids long. Per the germline V gene, CDR1 is MGHRA and CDR2 is YSYEKL.

V gene TRBV5-6 combines with J gene TRBJ2-2; 9 bases agree with TRBD2. Germline V lookup: CDR1 SGHDT, CDR2 YYEEEE. The CDR3 is 17 residues long. The V gene end was trimmed by 4 bases and the J gene end by 7 bases; junction bases not matched to a gene: 14. CDR3 sequence reads: CASSHRVAGGPDGELFF. CDR3 nucleotides: TGTGCCAGCAGCCACAGGGTTGCGGGGGGGCCCGACGGGGAGCTGTTTTTT.

This clone is large. The V call is TRBV6-5, the J call TRBJ2-7, with 7 bases fitting TRBD1. Germline CDR1 MNHEY, CDR2 SVGAGI. Trimming at V came to 4 bases and at J to 3 bases, leaving 3 bases not matched to a gene. CDR3 length: 13 amino acids. CDR3 bases: TGTGCCAGCAGTTCCCCAGGGGGCTACGAGCAGTACTTC. It yields the protein CASSSPGGYEQYF.

The rearrangement links TRBV2 to TRBJ1-2; D is unclear. Germline V lookup: CDR1 SNHLY, CDR2 FYNNEI. Trimming pared 1 base from V and 2 bases from J, leaving 5 bases between. The CDR3 totals 13 residues. The CDR3 is CASSEETNYGYTF. DNA of the CDR3: TGTGCCAGCAGTGAAGAGACAAACTATGGCTACACCTTC. Full variable domain (missing parts from reference TRBV2 and TRBJ1-2): EPEVTQTPSHQVTQMGQEVILRCVPISNHLYFYWYRQILGQKVEFLVSFYNNEISEKSEIFDDQFSVERPDGSNFTLKIRSTKLEDSAMYFCASSEETNYGYTFGSGTRLTVV.

The chain combines TRBV11-2 with TRBJ2-5; D not certain. The germline gives CDR1 SGHAT, CDR2 FQNNGV. The length of the CDR3 is 15 residues. V lost 1 base to trimming and J lost 0 bases, with 9 bases between them. The CDR3 loop is CASSLVGSHQETQYF. The CDR3 DNA follows: TGTGCCAGCAGCTTAGTGGGCAGCCACCAAGAGACCCAGTACTTC.

V and J are TRBV28 and TRBJ1-5, with 8 bases aligning to TRBD1. After removal of 7 bases from V and 5 bases from J, the junction contained 10 bases not matched to a gene. CDR1 MDHEN and CDR2 SYDVKM come from the germline V gene. The CDR3 has 15 residues. The CDR3 coding sequence is TGTGCCAGCACCCTGGACAGGGTGGGCGATCAGCCCCAGCATTTT. Its protein is CASTLDRVGDQPQHF.

This chain joins TRBV5-6 and TRBJ2-7; no clear D gene. CDR3 length: 13 amino acids. Trimming shortened V by 10 bases and J by 0 bases, and 14 bases separated the two germline ends. Germline CDR1 SGHDT, CDR2 YYEEEE. The CDR3 DNA sequence: TGTGCCGGAGTAGTTCAGAGCTCCTACGAGCAGTACTTC. The encoded protein is CAGVVQSSYEQYF.

Here the CDR3 reads CASSFDRGETGELFF. The CDR3 bases are TGTGCCAGCAGCTTCGACAGGGGTGAGACCGGGGAGCTGTTTTTT. The chain carries TRBV5-5 and TRBJ2-2, with 8 bases aligning to TRBD1. The CDR3 extends over 15 amino acids. V trimming: 2 bases; J trimming: 5 bases; junction bases outside the gene matches: 5. Germline V gives CDR1 SGHKS, CDR2 YYEKEE (reference sequence).

Comment on this clone: The junction departs from the called germline gene at one end, perhaps through a read error. The chain employs TRBV7-7 and TRBJ2-1, with D tentatively TRBD2 (6 bases). Germline V gene lookup returns CDR1 SSHAT and CDR2 FNYEAQ (reference sequence). The CDR3 covers 15 residues. The CDR3 DNA follows: TGTGCTAGCAGCCCCCTCGGGAGCTCCTACAATGAGCAGTTCTTC. Encoded protein: CASSPLGSSYNEQFF.

The rearrangement joins TRBV30 to TRBJ1-1, with D unresolved. The CDR3 is 11 amino acids. V gave up 0 bases and J gave up 5 bases, with 4 bases separating them. Germline CDR1 reads GTSNPN; CDR2 reads SVGIG (reference sequence). CDR3 residues: CAWSVMTEAFF. CDR3 DNA: TGTGCCTGGAGTGTCATGACTGAAGCTTTCTTT.

The rearrangement uses TRBV6-1 and TRBJ1-2, with 7 bases aligning to TRBD1. Losses at the gene ends were 1 base for V and 8 bases for J; bases not matched to a gene: 10. This CDR3 region has 15 residues. Germline CDR1 reads MNHNS; CDR2 reads SASEGT. CDR3 amino acids: CASSEERGRLQGYTF. The CDR3, as DNA: TGTGCCAGCAGTGAAGAAAGGGGGCGATTACAGGGCTACACCTTC.

The V call is TRBV4-1, the J call TRBJ1-2; D gene ambiguous. The CDR3 has 16 amino acids. Looked up from germline, CDR1 is MGHRA and CDR2 is YSYEKL. V gave up 4 bases and J gave up 2 bases, with 17 bases separating them. The CDR3 DNA follows: TGCGCCAGCAGCCGAAGTGCGACCACGCAAAACTATGGCTACACCTTC. Protein product: CASSRSATTQNYGYTF.

The chain joins TRBV18 to TRBJ2-5; D gene unclear. CDR1 and CDR2 from the germline V gene are KGHSH and LQKENI. The CDR3 contains 12 residues. Trimming removed 3 bases from V and 3 bases from J, with 5 bases in between. This CDR3 reads CASSPEEETQYF. As DNA, the CDR3 is TGTGCCAGCTCACCCGAAGAAGAGACCCAGTACTTC. The whole variable domain, remainder taken from reference TRBV18 and TRBJ2-5, is NAGVMQNPRHLVRRRGQEARLRCSPMKGHSHVYWYRQLPEEGLKFMVYLQKENIIDESGMPKERFSAEFPKEGPSILRIQQVVRGDSAAYFCASSPEEETQYFGPGTRLLVL.

CDR3 residues: CAISEPSGLTDTQYF. The CDR3 region has the DNA TGTGCCATCAGTGAGCCTAGCGGACTCACAGATACGCAGTATTTT. The rearrangement joins TRBV10-3 to TRBJ2-3, with 7 bases matching TRBD2. The germline V gene has CDR1 ENHRY and CDR2 SYGVKD. CDR3 length: 15 amino acids. V was clipped by 2 bases and J by 2 bases; unmatched bases: 4.

This chain links TRBV4-1 with TRBJ1-1; no firm D call. Germline CDR1 is MGHRA and CDR2 is YSYEKL. Trimming stripped 2 bases from V and 3 bases from J, with 10 bases between. CDR3 length: 14 residues. Written as DNA, the CDR3 is TGCGCCAGCAGCCAACCTATCTTGGACACTGAAGCTTTCTTT. Translating it yields CASSQPILDTEAFF.

This chain uses TRBV25-1 with TRBJ1-3; D ambiguous. V lost 1 base and J lost 3, with 13 bases in between. CDR3 length: 16 residues. Germline CDR1 MGHDK, CDR2 SYGVNS. CDR3 loop: CASSEWLSVGGNTIYF. The CDR3 nucleotides read TGTGCCAGCAGTGAATGGCTCTCAGTAGGTGGAAACACCATATATTTT.

This rearrangement joins TRBV11-3 to TRBJ2-5, with 10 bases lining up with TRBD2. Trimming at V came to 2 bases and at J to 4 bases, leaving 7 bases not matched to a gene. Germline assignment: CDR1 SGHNT and CDR2 YENEEA. The CDR3 spans 16 residues. CDR3 region: CASSLFSRTSGETQYF. Written as DNA, the CDR3 is TGTGCCAGCAGCTTATTTTCCCGGACTAGCGGAGAGACCCAGTACTTC.